These T cell receptor beta chains were read from a single sample in a study of cytotoxic CD8 clonotypes in ibrutinib-treated CLL. Some clones are missing from TCRdb's copy, which holds only in-frame ones; the method was immunoSEQ multiplex PCR. The table lists some 200,000 clones, 60% to 80% of them singletons. The starting material was PBMCs, obtained after 12 months of ibrutinib treatment. The receptors here all came from a human donor with chronic lymphocytic leukemia. Both conserved end residues are part of each CDR3. The D gene is left open where the match is weak. A clone size is listed for some rows: how often the clone was seen (once, few, many), or a class if it is expanded.

clone_size: once
d_call: NA
cdr3_length: 13
j_call: TRBJ1-5
v_call: TRBV18
cdr3_aa: CASSPTTNQPQHF

clone_size: NA
d_call: NA
cdr3_length: 14
j_call: TRBJ2-4
v_call: TRBV18
cdr3_aa: CASSKGQDSNIQYF

clone_size: NA
d_call: NA
cdr3_length: 20
j_call: TRBJ1-1
v_call: TRBV11-3
cdr3_aa: CASSLERGGLYLRWDTEAFF

clone_size: NA
d_call: NA
cdr3_length: 12
j_call: TRBJ2-5
v_call: TRBV7-2
cdr3_aa: CAGGRPQETQYF

clone_size: NA
d_call: TRBD1
cdr3_length: 13
j_call: TRBJ1-2
v_call: TRBV18
cdr3_aa: CASSRDSNYGYTF

clone_size: NA
d_call: NA
cdr3_length: 10
j_call: TRBJ2-1
v_call: TRBV20-1
cdr3_aa: CSARNNEQFF

clone_size: NA
d_call: TRBD1
cdr3_length: 15
j_call: TRBJ2-7
v_call: TRBV6-6
cdr3_aa: CASSYPRDRGYEQYF

clone_size: NA
d_call: NA
cdr3_length: 13
j_call: TRBJ2-2
v_call: TRBV28
cdr3_aa: CASEDSNTGELFF

clone_size: NA
d_call: NA
cdr3_length: 16
j_call: TRBJ1-6
v_call: TRBV19
cdr3_aa: CASTLAYGSYNSPLHF

clone_size: NA
d_call: NA
cdr3_length: 16
j_call: TRBJ1-5
v_call: TRBV7-9
cdr3_aa: CASSLAGEGLNQPQHF

clone_size: NA
d_call: TRBD1
cdr3_length: 13
j_call: TRBJ2-7
v_call: TRBV2
cdr3_aa: CASEGQDHVQQYF

clone_size: NA
d_call: NA
cdr3_length: 15
j_call: TRBJ2-2
v_call: TRBV9
cdr3_aa: CASSLGQWNTGELFF

clone_size: few
d_call: NA
cdr3_length: 13
j_call: TRBJ1-5
v_call: TRBV19
cdr3_aa: CASSRGEGQPQHF

clone_size: NA
d_call: NA
cdr3_length: 17
j_call: TRBJ2-3
v_call: TRBV9
cdr3_aa: CASSVESGGTSADTQYF

clone_size: few
d_call: NA
cdr3_length: 15
j_call: TRBJ2-2
v_call: TRBV10-3
cdr3_aa: CAISELRVNTGELFF

clone_size: NA
d_call: TRBD2
cdr3_length: 13
j_call: TRBJ2-5
v_call: TRBV2
cdr3_aa: CASRTSGWETQYF

clone_size: NA
d_call: TRBD2
cdr3_length: 14
j_call: TRBJ2-7
v_call: TRBV19
cdr3_aa: CASSGDGRAYEQYF

clone_size: NA
d_call: TRBD1
cdr3_length: 14
j_call: TRBJ1-2
v_call: TRBV27
cdr3_aa: CASSPGTGRNGYTF

clone_size: NA
d_call: NA
cdr3_length: 14
j_call: TRBJ2-7
v_call: TRBV27
cdr3_aa: CASSKGWALYEQYF

clone_size: NA
d_call: TRBD1
cdr3_length: 16
j_call: TRBJ2-2
v_call: TRBV2
cdr3_aa: CASSDGLAGGTGELFF

clone_size: NA
d_call: NA
cdr3_length: 15
j_call: TRBJ1-2
v_call: TRBV29-1
cdr3_aa: CSVEDGRDRYYGYTF

clone_size: NA
d_call: NA
cdr3_length: 12
j_call: TRBJ2-7
v_call: TRBV12-5
cdr3_aa: CASGFSDSEQYF

clone_size: NA
d_call: TRBD1
cdr3_length: 13
j_call: TRBJ2-7
v_call: TRBV28
cdr3_aa: CASSWTGYGEQYF

clone_size: NA
d_call: NA
cdr3_length: 14
j_call: TRBJ2-5
v_call: TRBV5-5
cdr3_aa: CASIQGPVGGAQYF

clone_size: NA
d_call: TRBD2
cdr3_length: 16
j_call: TRBJ2-5
v_call: TRBV5-1
cdr3_aa: CASSSRGLAGQETQYF

clone_size: NA
d_call: NA
cdr3_length: 16
j_call: TRBJ2-1
v_call: TRBV5-1
cdr3_aa: CASSLGGGDLYNEQFF

clone_size: once
d_call: NA
cdr3_length: 15
j_call: TRBJ2-3
v_call: TRBV19
cdr3_aa: CASSPGTTSTDTQYF

clone_size: once
d_call: NA
cdr3_length: 12
j_call: TRBJ2-7
v_call: TRBV11-2
cdr3_aa: CASSLDYYEQYF

clone_size: NA
d_call: TRBD1
cdr3_length: 14
j_call: TRBJ1-1
v_call: TRBV6-5
cdr3_aa: CASVEQGVNTEAFF

clone_size: NA
d_call: NA
cdr3_length: 16
j_call: TRBJ1-4
v_call: TRBV19
cdr3_aa: CASSTTGRATNEKLFF

clone_size: NA
d_call: NA
cdr3_length: 16
j_call: TRBJ2-7
v_call: TRBV6-5
cdr3_aa: CASSYTARGLNYEQYF

clone_size: NA
d_call: TRBD1
cdr3_length: 14
j_call: TRBJ2-5
v_call: TRBV29-1
cdr3_aa: CSVGSGTGLETQYF